What follows are 24 T cell receptor beta chains derived from one specimen sequenced in a study of patients and donors after allogeneic stem cell transplantation. A single record per CDR3 protein comes from TCRdb applying MiXCR to the RT-PCR reads. The data hold about 160,000 distinct CDR3 sequences, with nearly 25% observed a single time. The sample was blood, either unsorted or a sorted T cell fraction (not recorded which). The receptors were sampled from a human donor who was either an allogeneic HSCT recipient or a stem cell or donor lymphocyte infusion donor (not recorded which). It is not recorded whose cells these are; they may come from a transplant donor.

In its sample, this clonotype was seen a few times. The V call is TRBV10-3, the J call TRBJ1-1, with D maybe TRBD1 (6 bases). V was pared by 6 bases and J by 4 bases, with 21 bases between. Germline V gene sequence: CDR1 ENHRY, CDR2 SYGVKD. CDR3 length: 16 amino acids. The CDR3 DNA is TGTGCCATCAGCCCAAGGGGGGGCGAGTCGGGCACTGAAGCTTTCTTT. Protein sequence: CAISPRGGESGTEAFF.

This clonotype was observed a handful of times. J is TRBJ1-1 and V is TRBV12-3 or TRBV12-4, with unresolved D. V was cut by 3 bases and J by 7 bases, with 24 bases left in between. The CDR3 spans 17 residues. CDR3 nucleotide sequence: TGTGCCAGCAGTTTGACGTTGTCGGTGACGGGTGACGGTGAAGCTTTCTTT. This translates into CASSLTLSVTGDGEAFF.

The J gene is TRBJ2-5, the V gene TRBV29-1; D remains ambiguous. The V gene lost 7 bases and the J gene lost 0 bases, with 15 bases spanning the gap. This CDR3 comprises 14 residues. Germline V lookup: CDR1 SQVTM, CDR2 ANQGSEA. The CDR3 protein is CSAWPDTNQETQYF. The DNA for the CDR3 is TGCAGCGCTTGGCCTGACACCAACCAAGAGACCCAGTACTTC.

This clonotype was counted a few times. In nucleotides, the CDR3 is TGCAGTGCAAACAGGCTCCCGAGCCTTACGCAGTATTTT. This encodes CSANRLPSLTQYF. V and J are TRBV20-1 and TRBJ2-3; possible D gene TRBD1, 5 bases. Germline loops: CDR1 DFQATT, CDR2 SNEGSKA (reference sequence). There are 13 residues in the CDR3. Trimming pared 6 bases from V and 8 bases from J, leaving 18 bases between.

This chain uses TRBV12-3 or TRBV12-4 with TRBJ2-1, with D maybe TRBD1 (6 bases). Deletions cut 5 bases from V and 1 base from J, with 12 bases between. The CDR3 has 15 amino acids. CDR3 bases: TGTGCCAGCAGTCCCGGGACACCGTCCTACAATGAGCAGTTCTTC. The encoded protein is CASSPGTPSYNEQFF.

On this clonotype: The conserved phenylalanine or tryptophan normally closing the CDR3 is absent here, so this likely arose from a read error. V and J are TRBV3-1 and TRBJ1-1; no clear D. The CDR3 spans 14 residues. Trimming pared 4 bases from V and 0 bases from J, leaving 9 bases between. Germline V gene data show CDR1 as LGHDT and CDR2 as YNNKEL (reference sequence). CDR3 nucleotides: TGTGCCAGCAGCCGAAACCTTATGAACACTGAAGCTTTCTTG. It codes for CASSRNLMNTEAFL.

This clonotype was counted only a few times. The V and J genes are TRBV12-5 and TRBJ2-3; D call uncertain. This CDR3 is built from 11 residues. Trimming shortened V by 10 bases and J by 2 bases, and 7 bases separated the two germline ends. Looked up from germline, CDR1 is LGHNT and CDR2 is FRNRAP. The CDR3 coding sequence is TGTGCTACATCGAACACAGATACGCAGTATTTT. Amino acid sequence: CATSNTDTQYF. The whole variable domain, remainder taken from reference TRBV12-5 and TRBJ2-3, is DARVTQTPRHKVTEMGQEVTMRCQPILGHNTVFWYRQTMMQGLELLAYFRNRAPLDDSGMPKDRFSAEMPDATLATLKIQPSEPRDSAVYFCATSNTDTQYFGPGTRLTVL.

CDR3 protein: CAWAEGFSNQPQHF. CDR3 bases: TGTGCCTGGGCTGAGGGATTTAGCAATCAGCCCCAGCATTTT. The chain has TRBV30 and TRBJ1-5; no definite D call. Between the trimmed V and J ends, which lost 5 bases and 0 bases, there was a span of 11 bases. This CDR3 contains 14 residues. The germline gives CDR1 GTSNPN, CDR2 SVGIG (reference sequence).

This chain connects TRBV5-1 to TRBJ1-1; tentatively, D is TRBD1 (5 bases). CDR1 SGHRS and CDR2 YFSETQ come from the germline V gene. CDR3 length: 18 residues. V was pared by 4 bases and J by 0 bases, with 22 bases between. The CDR3 here is CASSPTRGLGVMNTEAFF. The CDR3 nucleotides are TGCGCCAGCAGCCCCACCCGCGGGTTGGGGGTCATGAACACTGAAGCTTTCTTT.

The chain joins TRBV12-3 or TRBV12-4 to TRBJ1-2; D perhaps matches TRBD1 (5 bases). The CDR3 covers 15 residues. The ends were cut back, 5 bases at V and 5 bases at J, with 18 bases in the middle. The CDR3 DNA follows: TGTGCCAGCAGTACCCTGGCCAGGGTCAGTTATGGCTACACCTTC. This sequence encodes CASSTLARVSYGYTF.

The V gene is TRBV7-2, the J gene TRBJ2-3; D might be TRBD2 (5 bases). Germline values: CDR1 SGHTA, CDR2 FQGNSA. This CDR3 has 16 amino acids. V dropped 5 bases and J dropped 1 base, with 16 bases sitting between them. The CDR3 bases are TGTGCCAGCAGCGGCCAGCTAGGGCGGGGCACAGATACGCAGTATTTT. Translated: CASSGQLGRGTDTQYF.

The rearrangement links TRBV6-5 to TRBJ1-2; D perhaps matches TRBD1 (6 bases). V was shortened by 2 bases and J by 4 bases, with 11 bases between the two germline ends. Germline V gene data show CDR1 as MNHEY and CDR2 as SVGAGI. The CDR3 consists of 14 residues. The CDR3 nucleotides read TGTGCCAGCAGTTACCGACAGGCCTCCTATGGCTACACCTTC. It encodes CASSYRQASYGYTF.

Many counts were recorded for this clonotype. The gene calls are TRBV2 and TRBJ1-4; D is undetermined. Looked up from germline, CDR1 is SNHLY and CDR2 is FYNNEI. V gave up 7 bases and J gave up 5 bases, with 11 bases separating them. The CDR3 spans 13 residues. The CDR3 DNA reads TGTGCCAGCAAGGCAGTTGACAATGAAAAACTGTTTTTT. This sequence encodes CASKAVDNEKLFF.

J is TRBJ1-1 and V is TRBV4-1; 7 bases align to TRBD1. Trimming took 0 bases from V and 11 from J; bases not matched to a gene: 6. This CDR3 region has 13 residues. CDR1 MGHRA and CDR2 YSYEKL come from the germline V gene. CDR3: CASSQEQGSDAFF. The CDR3 nucleotides are TGCGCCAGCAGCCAAGAACAGGGGAGCGACGCTTTCTTT.

This clonotype was picked up a small number of times. This chain connects TRBV7-3 to TRBJ1-1; TRBD1 aligns across 9 bases. The CDR3 loop spans 15 amino acids. CDR1 and CDR2 (germline): SGHTA, FQGTGA. The V segment lost 0 bases and the J segment 4 bases; nucleotides outside the gene matches: 3. The CDR3 loop reads CASSLTGQGGTEAFF. As DNA, the CDR3 is TGTGCCAGCAGCTTAACGGGACAGGGCGGCACTGAAGCTTTCTTT.

This chain joins TRBV6-6 and TRBJ1-5; tentatively, D is TRBD1 (5 bases). CDR3 length equals 18 residues. The V gene's germline CDR1 is MNHNY and CDR2 SVGAGI (reference sequence). The ends were cut back, 2 bases at V and 1 base at J, with 18 bases in the middle. In DNA, the CDR3 is TGTGCCAGCAGTTACCCGGACAAGAGTATGGGAAGCAATCAGCCCCAGCATTTT. Its protein product is CASSYPDKSMGSNQPQHF.

The chain has TRBV20-1 and TRBJ2-1, with a possible D match to TRBD1 (5 bases). The V end lost 6 bases, the J end lost 3 bases, and 15 bases lay between the germline ends. CDR3 length equals 14 residues. Germline V CDR1 and CDR2: DFQATT, SNEGSKA (reference sequence). CDR3: CSACPGALYNEQFF. Here the CDR3 DNA reads TGCAGTGCCTGTCCTGGGGCTCTCTACAATGAGCAGTTCTTC.

The gene calls are TRBV29-1 and TRBJ2-1; possible D gene TRBD2, 6 bases. Germline V lookup: CDR1 SQVTM, CDR2 ANQGSEA. V was trimmed by 3 bases and J by 3 bases, leaving 12 bases between them. CDR3 length equals 14 residues. The DNA for the CDR3 is TGCAGCGTTGAGGGGCGCGGGATCTACAATGAGCAGTTCTTC. Its translation is CSVEGRGIYNEQFF.

A few counts support this clonotype. The V and J genes are TRBV12-3 or TRBV12-4 and TRBJ1-2; tentative D call: TRBD1 (6 bases). Trimming took off 5 bases at V and 5 bases at J, with 15 bases between the two ends. The CDR3 runs to 14 residues. As DNA, the CDR3 is TGTGCCAGCAGTCCCCGACAGGAGAGTTATGGCTACACCTTC. It is translated as CASSPRQESYGYTF.

The chain has TRBV2 and TRBJ2-3; no clear D. Germline V gene lookup returns CDR1 SNHLY and CDR2 FYNNEI. The CDR3 covers 12 residues. V was shortened by 8 bases and J by 0 bases, with 6 bases between the two germline ends. The DNA for the CDR3 is TGTGCCAGCGGGTATAGCACAGATACGCAGTATTTT. It specifies CASGYSTDTQYF.

In this sample, this clonotype turned up a few times. V is TRBV29-1 and J is TRBJ2-7; D is unresolved. Germline values: CDR1 SQVTM, CDR2 ANQGSEA. This CDR3 is 13 amino acids long. Trimming stripped 4 bases from V and 3 bases from J, with 13 bases between. CDR3 in DNA: TGCAGCGTTGCCTGGCCCCTCGACTACGAGCAGTACTTC. It encodes CSVAWPLDYEQYF.

This clonotype was detected a few times. The V call is TRBV20-1, the J call TRBJ1-2, with D tentatively TRBD1 (5 bases). V was clipped by 5 bases and J by 6 bases, with 13 bases between them. This CDR3 has 12 residues. CDR1 is DFQATT and CDR2 is SNEGSKA in the germline V gene (reference sequence). In DNA, the CDR3 is TGCAGTGCTGCCCGGGGGTCCGATGGCTACACCTTC. Its protein is CSAARGSDGYTF.

The chain has TRBV5-1 and TRBJ2-3, with unresolved D. Per germline, CDR1 SGHRS and CDR2 YFSETQ. Trimming pared 4 bases from V and 5 bases from J, leaving 5 bases between. CDR3 size: 11 residues. CDR3 residues: CASSRQDTQYF. The CDR3 nucleotides are TGCGCCAGCAGCCGTCAAGATACGCAGTATTTT.

The chain has TRBV6-5 and TRBJ2-7; either TRBD1 or TRBD2 may supply D (6 bases each). The CDR3 has 14 residues. From germline, CDR1 is MNHEY and CDR2 SVGAGI. With 4 bases removed from V and 0 bases from J, the gap between germline ends came to 10 bases. The CDR3 sequence is CASSWGAASYEQYF. The CDR3 DNA is TGTGCCAGCAGTTGGGGGGCGGCCTCCTACGAGCAGTACTTC.